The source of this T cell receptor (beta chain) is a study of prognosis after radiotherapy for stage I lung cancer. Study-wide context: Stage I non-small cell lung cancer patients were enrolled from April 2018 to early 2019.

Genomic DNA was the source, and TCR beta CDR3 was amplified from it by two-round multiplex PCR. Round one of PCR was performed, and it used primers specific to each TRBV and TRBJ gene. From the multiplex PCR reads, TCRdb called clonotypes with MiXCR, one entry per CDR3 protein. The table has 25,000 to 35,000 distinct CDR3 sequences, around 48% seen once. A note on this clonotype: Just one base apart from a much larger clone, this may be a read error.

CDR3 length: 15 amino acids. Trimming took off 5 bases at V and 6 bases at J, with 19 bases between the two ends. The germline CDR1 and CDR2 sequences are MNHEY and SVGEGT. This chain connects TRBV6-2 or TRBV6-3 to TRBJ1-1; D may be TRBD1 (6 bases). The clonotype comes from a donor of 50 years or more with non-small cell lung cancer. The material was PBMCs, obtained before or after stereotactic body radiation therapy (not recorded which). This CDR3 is CASSPPRYRASEAFF. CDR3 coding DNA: TGTGCCAGCAGTCCCCCCCGGTACAGGGCTTCTGAAGCTTTCTTT.